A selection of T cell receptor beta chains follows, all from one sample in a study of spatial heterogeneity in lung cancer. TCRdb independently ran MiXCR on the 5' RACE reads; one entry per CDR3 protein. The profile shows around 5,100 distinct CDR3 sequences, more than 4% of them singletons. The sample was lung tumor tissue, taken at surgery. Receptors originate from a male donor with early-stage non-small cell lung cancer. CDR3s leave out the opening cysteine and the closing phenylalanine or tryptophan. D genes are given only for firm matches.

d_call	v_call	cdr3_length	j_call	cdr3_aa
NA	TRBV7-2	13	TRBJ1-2	ASSLAAGGAYGYT
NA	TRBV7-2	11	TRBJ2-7	ASSLEPFYEQY
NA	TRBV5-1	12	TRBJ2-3	ASSSGLPGDTQY
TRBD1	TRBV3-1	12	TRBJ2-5	ASSPLTGGETQY
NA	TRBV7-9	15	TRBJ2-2	ASSLPPGHANTGELF
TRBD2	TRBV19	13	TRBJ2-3	ASSASLAGTDTQY
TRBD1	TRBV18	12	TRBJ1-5	ASSPGTGDQPQH
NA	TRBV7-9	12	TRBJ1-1	ASSLSAGGTEAF
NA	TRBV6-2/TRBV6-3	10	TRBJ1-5	ASSPGDQPQH
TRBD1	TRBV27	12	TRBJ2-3	ASSRVQGVDTQY
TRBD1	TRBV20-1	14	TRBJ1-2	SAREASGQVPYGYT
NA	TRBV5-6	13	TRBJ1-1	ASNRWDRTLTEAF
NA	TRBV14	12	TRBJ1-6	ASSQVISNSPLH
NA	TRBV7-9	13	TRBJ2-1	ASSSVLPGRDEQF
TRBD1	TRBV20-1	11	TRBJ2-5	SAMDRVDETQY
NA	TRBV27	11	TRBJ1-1	ASSLSGRTEAF
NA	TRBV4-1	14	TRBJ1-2	ASSHGIEVPWYGYT
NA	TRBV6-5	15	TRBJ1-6	ASSYSSGAGHNSPLH
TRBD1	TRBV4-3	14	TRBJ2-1	ASSQTTGENYNEQF
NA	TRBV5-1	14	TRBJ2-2	ASSQSGPTPPRELF
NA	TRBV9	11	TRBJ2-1	ASSAPWGAEQF
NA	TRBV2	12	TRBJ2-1	ASTEGGAYNEQF
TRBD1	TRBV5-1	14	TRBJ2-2	ASSPRGQRYTGELF
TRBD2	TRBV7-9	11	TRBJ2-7	ASQAGGNYEQY
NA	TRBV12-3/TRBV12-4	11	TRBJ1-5	ASSLDGGQPQH